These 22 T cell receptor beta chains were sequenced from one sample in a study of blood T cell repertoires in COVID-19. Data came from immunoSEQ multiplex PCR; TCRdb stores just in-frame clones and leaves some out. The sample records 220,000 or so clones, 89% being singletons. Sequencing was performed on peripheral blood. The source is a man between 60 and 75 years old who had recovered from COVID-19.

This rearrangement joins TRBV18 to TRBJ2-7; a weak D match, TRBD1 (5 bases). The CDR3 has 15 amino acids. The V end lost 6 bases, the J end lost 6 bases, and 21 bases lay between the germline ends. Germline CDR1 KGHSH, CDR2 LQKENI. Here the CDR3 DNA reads TGTGCCAGCTCCCTCGGCCAGGGAAGGCAGGGCGAGCAGTACTTC. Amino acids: CASSLGQGRQGEQYF.

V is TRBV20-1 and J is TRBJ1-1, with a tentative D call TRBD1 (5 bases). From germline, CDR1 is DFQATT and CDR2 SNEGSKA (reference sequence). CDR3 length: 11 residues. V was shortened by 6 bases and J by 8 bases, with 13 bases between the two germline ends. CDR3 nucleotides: TGCAGTGCCCAAGGGGCAACGGAAGCTTTCTTT. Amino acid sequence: CSAQGATEAFF.

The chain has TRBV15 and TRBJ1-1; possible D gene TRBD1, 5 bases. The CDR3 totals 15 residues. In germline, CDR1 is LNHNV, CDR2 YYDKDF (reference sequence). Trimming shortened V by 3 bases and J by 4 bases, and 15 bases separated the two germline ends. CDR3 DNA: TGTGCCACCAGCAGGGGAGGGGTCGGGGCCACTGAAGCTTTCTTT. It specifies CATSRGGVGATEAFF.

In DNA, the CDR3 is TGTGCCAGCAGCCAAGATGGGTCAGGGGCGGAAAAACTGTTTTTT. Protein product: CASSQDGSGAEKLFF. This chain uses TRBV3-1 (or the pseudogene TRBV3-2) with TRBJ1-4; the D gene is possibly TRBD1 (6 bases). V lost 0 bases and J 8 bases, leaving 13 bases between the germline ends. Germline CDR1 reads LGHDT; CDR2 reads YNNKEL (reference sequence). This CDR3 spans 15 amino acids.

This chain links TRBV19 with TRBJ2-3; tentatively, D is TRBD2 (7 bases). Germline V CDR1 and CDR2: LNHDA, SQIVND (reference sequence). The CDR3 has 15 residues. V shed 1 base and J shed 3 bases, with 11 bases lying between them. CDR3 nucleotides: TGTGCCAGTAGTATAGCGGGGGGCGCGACAGATACGCAGTATTTT. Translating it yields CASSIAGGATDTQYF.

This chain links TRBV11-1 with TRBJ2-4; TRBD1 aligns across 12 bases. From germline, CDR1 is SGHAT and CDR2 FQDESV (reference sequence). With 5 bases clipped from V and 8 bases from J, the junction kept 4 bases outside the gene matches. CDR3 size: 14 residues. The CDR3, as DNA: TGTGCCAGCAGCCGGGACAGGGGGCAGGACATTCAGTACTTC. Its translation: CASSRDRGQDIQYF.

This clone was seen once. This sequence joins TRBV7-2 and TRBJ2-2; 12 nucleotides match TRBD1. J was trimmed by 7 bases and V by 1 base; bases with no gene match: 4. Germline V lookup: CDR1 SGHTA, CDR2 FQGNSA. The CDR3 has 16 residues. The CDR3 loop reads CASSLGGQGAVGELFF. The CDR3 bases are TGTGCCAGCAGCTTAGGGGGACAGGGGGCTGTCGGGGAGCTGTTTTTT.

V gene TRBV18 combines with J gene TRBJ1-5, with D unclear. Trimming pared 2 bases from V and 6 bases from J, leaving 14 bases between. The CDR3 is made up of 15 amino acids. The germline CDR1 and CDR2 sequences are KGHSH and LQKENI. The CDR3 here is CASSPEAGSGQPQHF. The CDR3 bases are TGTGCCAGCTCACCAGAGGCAGGTAGCGGTCAGCCCCAGCATTTT.

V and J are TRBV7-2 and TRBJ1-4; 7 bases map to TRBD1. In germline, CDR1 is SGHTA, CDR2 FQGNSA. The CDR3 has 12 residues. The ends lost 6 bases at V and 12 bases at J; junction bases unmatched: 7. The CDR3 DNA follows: TGTGCCAGCAGTCTCCGACAGGGTGAACTGTTTTTT. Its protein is CASSLRQGELFF.

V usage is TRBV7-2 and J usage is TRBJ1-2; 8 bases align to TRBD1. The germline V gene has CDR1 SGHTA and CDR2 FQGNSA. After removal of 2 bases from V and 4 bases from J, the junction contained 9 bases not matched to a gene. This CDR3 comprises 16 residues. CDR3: CASSLWGTGLLYGYTF. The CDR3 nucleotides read TGTGCCAGCAGCTTATGGGGGACAGGCCTCCTCTATGGCTACACCTTC.

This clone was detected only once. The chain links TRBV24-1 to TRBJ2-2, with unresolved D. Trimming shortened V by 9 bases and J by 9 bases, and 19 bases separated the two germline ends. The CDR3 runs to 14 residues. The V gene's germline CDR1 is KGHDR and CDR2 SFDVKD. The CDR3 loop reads CATSGTALNRELFF. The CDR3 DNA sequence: TGTGCCACCTCTGGTACAGCTCTGAATCGGGAGCTGTTTTTT.

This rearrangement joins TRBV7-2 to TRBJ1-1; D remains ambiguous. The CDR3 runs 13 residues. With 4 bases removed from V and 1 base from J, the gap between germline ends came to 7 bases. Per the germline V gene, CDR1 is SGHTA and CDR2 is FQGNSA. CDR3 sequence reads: CASSSKWNTEAFF. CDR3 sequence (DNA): TGTGCCAGCAGCTCCAAATGGAACACTGAAGCTTTCTTT.

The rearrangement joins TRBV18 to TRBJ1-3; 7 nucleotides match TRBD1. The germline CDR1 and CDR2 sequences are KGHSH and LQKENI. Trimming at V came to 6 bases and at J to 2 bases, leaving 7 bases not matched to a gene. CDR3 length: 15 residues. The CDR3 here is CASSPGTDPGNTIYF. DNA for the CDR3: TGTGCCAGCTCCCCGGGGACAGACCCTGGAAACACCATATATTTT.

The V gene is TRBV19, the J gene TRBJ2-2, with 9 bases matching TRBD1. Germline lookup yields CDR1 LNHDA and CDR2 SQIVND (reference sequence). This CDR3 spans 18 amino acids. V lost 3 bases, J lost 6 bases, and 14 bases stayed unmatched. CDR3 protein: CASSMGRAGQGLAGELFF. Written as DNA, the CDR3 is TGTGCCAGTAGTATGGGTAGGGCGGGACAGGGCCTCGCCGGGGAGCTGTTTTTT.

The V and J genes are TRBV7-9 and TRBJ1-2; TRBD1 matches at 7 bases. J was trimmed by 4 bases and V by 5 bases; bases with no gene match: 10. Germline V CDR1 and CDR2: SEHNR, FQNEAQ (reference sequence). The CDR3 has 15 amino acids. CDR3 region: CASSPLDRQSYGYTF. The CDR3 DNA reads TGTGCCAGCAGCCCCCTGGACAGGCAGAGCTATGGCTACACCTTC.

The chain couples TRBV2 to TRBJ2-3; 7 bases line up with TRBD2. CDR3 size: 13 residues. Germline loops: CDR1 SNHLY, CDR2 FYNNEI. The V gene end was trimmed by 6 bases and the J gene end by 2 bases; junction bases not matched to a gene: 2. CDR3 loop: CASRGTTTDTQYF. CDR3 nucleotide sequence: TGTGCCAGCAGAGGGACTACCACAGATACGCAGTATTTT.

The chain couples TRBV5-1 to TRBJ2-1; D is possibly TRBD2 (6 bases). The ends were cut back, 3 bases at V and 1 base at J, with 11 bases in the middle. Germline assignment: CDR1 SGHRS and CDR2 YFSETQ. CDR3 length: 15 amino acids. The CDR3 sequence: CASSSGGRSYNEQFF. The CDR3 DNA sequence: TGCGCCAGCAGCTCCGGGGGTAGGTCCTACAATGAGCAGTTCTTC.

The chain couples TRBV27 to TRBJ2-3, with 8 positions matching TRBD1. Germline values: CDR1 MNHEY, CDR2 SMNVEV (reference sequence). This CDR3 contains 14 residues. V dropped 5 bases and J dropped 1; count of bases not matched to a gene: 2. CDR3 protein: CASSDRGGTDTQYF. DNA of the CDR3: TGTGCCAGCAGTGACAGGGGAGGCACAGATACGCAGTATTTT.

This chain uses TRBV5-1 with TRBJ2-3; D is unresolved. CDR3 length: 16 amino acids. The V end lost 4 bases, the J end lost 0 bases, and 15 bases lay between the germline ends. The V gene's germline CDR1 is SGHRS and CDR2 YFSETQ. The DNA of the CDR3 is TGCGCCAGCAGCCCAGAGGCGATCCCTAGCACAGATACGCAGTATTTT. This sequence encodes CASSPEAIPSTDTQYF.

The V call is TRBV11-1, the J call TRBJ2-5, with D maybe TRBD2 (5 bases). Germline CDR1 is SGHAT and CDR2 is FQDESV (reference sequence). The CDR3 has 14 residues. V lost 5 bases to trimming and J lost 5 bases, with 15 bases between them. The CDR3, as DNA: TGTGCCAGCAGCGATCGAGGGAAGATCGAGACCCAGTACTTC. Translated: CASSDRGKIETQYF.

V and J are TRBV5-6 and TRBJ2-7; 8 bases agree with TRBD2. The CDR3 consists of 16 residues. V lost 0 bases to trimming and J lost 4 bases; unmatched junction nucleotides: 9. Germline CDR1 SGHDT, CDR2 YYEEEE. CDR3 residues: CASSLEGGTREYEQYF. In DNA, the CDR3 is TGTGCCAGCAGCTTGGAGGGCGGGACTAGGGAATACGAGCAGTACTTC.

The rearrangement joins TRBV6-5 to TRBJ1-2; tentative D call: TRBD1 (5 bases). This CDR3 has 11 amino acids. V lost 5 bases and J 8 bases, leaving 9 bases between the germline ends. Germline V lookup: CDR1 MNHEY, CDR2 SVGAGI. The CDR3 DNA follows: TGTGCCAGCAGTACCGGGGGGGGCTACACCTTC. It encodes CASSTGGGYTF.